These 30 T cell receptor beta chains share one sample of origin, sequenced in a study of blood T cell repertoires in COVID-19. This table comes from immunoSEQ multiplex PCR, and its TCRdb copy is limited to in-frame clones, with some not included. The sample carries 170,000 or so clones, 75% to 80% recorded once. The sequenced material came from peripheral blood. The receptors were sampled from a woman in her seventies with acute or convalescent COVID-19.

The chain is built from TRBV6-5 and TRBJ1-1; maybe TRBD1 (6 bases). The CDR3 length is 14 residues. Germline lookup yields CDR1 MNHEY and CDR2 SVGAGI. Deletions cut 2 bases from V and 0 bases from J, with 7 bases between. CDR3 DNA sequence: TGTGCCAGCAGTTACAGACAGGTGAACACTGAAGCTTTCTTT. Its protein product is CASSYRQVNTEAFF.

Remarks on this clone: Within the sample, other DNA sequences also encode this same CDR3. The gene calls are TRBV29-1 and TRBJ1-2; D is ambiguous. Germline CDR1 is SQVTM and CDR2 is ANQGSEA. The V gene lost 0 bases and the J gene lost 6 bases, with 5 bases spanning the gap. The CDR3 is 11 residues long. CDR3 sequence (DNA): TGCAGCGTTGAAGACCTTGATGGCTACACCTTC. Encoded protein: CSVEDLDGYTF.

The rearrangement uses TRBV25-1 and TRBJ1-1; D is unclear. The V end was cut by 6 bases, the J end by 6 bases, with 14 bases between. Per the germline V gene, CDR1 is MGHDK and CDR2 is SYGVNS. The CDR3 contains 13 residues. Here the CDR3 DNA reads TGTGCCAGCAGCGAGCGGAAGAGCGCTGAAGCTTTCTTT. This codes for CASSERKSAEAFF.

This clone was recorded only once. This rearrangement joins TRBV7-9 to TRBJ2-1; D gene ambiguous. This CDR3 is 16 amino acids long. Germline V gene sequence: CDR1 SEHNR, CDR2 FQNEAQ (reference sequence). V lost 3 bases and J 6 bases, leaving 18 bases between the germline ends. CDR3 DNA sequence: TGTGCCAGCAGCTTCGCCTATGACTCAATTGGCAATGAGCAGTTCTTC. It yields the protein CASSFAYDSIGNEQFF. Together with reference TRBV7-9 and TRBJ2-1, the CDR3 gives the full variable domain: DTGVSQNPRHKITKRGQNVTFRCDPISEHNRLYWYRQTLGQGPEFLTYFQNEAQLEKSRLLSDRFSAERPKGSFSTLEIQRTEQGDSAMYLCASSFAYDSIGNEQFFGPGTRLTVL.

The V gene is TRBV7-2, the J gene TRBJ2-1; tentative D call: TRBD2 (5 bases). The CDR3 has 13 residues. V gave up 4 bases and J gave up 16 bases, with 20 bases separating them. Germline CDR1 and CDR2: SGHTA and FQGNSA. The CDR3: CASSYLLSAPKFF. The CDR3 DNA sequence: TGTGCCAGCAGCTACTTACTTAGCGCCCCTAAATTCTTC.

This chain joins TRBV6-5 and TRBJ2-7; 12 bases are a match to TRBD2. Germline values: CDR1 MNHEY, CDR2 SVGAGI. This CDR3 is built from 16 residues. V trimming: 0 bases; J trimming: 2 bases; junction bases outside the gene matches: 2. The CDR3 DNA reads TGTGCCAGCAGTTACTCGACTAGCGGGAGTACCTACGAGCAGTACTTC. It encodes CASSYSTSGSTYEQYF.

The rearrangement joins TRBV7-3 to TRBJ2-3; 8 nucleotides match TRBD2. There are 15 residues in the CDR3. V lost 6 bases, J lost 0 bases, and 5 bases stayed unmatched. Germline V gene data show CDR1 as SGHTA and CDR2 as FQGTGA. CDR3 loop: CASSQRTSSTDTQYF. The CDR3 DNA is TGTGCCAGCAGTCAGAGGACTAGCAGCACAGATACGCAGTATTTT.

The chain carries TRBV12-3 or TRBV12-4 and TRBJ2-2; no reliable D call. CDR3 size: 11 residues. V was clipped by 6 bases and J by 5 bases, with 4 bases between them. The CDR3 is CASRQTGELFF. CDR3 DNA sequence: TGTGCCAGCAGACAAACCGGGGAGCTGTTTTTT.

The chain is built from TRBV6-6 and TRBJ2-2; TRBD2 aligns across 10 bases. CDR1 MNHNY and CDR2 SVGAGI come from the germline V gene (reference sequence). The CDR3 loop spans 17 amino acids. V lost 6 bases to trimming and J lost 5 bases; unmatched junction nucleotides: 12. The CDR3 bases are TGTGCCAGCAGCCGACTTGAGCGGGAGGGCCGGACCGGGGAGCTGTTTTTT. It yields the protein CASSRLEREGRTGELFF.

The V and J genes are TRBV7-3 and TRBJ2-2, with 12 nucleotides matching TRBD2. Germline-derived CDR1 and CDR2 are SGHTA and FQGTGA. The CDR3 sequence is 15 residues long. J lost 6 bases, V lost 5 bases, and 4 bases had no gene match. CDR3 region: CASSTLAGGSGELFF. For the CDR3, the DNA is TGTGCCAGCAGCACTCTAGCGGGAGGGTCCGGGGAGCTGTTTTTT.

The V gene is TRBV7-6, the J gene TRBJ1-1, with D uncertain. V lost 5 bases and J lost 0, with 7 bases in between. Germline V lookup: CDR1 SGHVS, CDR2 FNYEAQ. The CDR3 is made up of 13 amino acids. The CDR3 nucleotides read TGTGCCAGCAGCAACTACATGAACACTGAAGCTTTCTTT. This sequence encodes CASSNYMNTEAFF.

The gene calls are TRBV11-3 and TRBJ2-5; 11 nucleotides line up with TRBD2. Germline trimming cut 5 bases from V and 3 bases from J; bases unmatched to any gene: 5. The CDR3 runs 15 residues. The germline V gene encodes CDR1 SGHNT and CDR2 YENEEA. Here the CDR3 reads CASSPGTSGEETQYF. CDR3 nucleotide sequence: TGTGCCAGCAGCCCAGGGACTAGCGGAGAAGAGACCCAGTACTTC.

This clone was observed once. The CDR3 is CASRGSGIISYEQYF. The CDR3 DNA sequence: TGTGCCAGCAGAGGGAGCGGGATCATCTCCTACGAGCAGTACTTC. This chain connects TRBV3-1 (or the pseudogene TRBV3-2) to TRBJ2-7, with TRBD2 matching 7 bases. Germline V gene lookup returns CDR1 LGHDT and CDR2 YNNKEL (reference sequence). V lost 6 bases, J lost 0 bases, and 8 bases stayed unmatched. The CDR3 contains 15 residues.

The DNA of the CDR3 is TGTGCCAGCAGCCTCAGTAATGAGGGCTCCTACGAGCAGTACTTC. Encoded protein: CASSLSNEGSYEQYF. V gene TRBV7-7 combines with J gene TRBJ2-7, with a weak D call TRBD2 (5 bases). V lost 5 bases and J 0 bases, leaving 14 bases between the germline ends. This CDR3 is built from 15 residues. The germline V gene encodes CDR1 SSHAT and CDR2 FNYEAQ (reference sequence).

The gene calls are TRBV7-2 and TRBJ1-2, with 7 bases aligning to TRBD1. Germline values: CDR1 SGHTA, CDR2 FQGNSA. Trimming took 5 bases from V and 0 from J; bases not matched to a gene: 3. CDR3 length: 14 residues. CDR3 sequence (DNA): TGTGCCAGCAGCGGGACAGTTACTAACTATGGCTACACCTTC. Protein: CASSGTVTNYGYTF.

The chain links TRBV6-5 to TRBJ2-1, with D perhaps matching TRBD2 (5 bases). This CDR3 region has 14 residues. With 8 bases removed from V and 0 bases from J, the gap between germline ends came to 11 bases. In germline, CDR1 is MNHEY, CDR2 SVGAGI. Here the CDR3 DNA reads TGTGCCAGCTCCGGGGTGAGCTCCTACAATGAGCAGTTCTTC. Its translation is CASSGVSSYNEQFF.

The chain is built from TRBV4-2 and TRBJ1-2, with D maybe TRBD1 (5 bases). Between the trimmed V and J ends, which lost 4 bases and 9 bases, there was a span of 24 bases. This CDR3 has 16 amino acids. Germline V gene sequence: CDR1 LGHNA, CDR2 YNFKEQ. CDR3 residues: CASSRDAGGSLFRYTF. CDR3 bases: TGTGCCAGCAGCCGCGACGCCGGGGGGTCTTTATTTCGCTACACCTTC.

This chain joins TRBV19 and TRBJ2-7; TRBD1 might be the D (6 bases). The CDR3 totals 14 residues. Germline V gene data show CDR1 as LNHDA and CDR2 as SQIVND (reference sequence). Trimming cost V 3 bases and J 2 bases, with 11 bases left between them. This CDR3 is CASSMQGSTYEQYF. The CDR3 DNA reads TGTGCCAGTAGTATGCAGGGGTCGACCTACGAGCAGTACTTC.

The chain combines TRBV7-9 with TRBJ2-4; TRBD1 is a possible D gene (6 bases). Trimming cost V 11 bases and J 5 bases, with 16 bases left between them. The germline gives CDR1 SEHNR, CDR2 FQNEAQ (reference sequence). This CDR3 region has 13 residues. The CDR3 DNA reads TGTGCCTCTACCCCACAGGGTCAAAACATTCAGTACTTC. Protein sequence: CASTPQGQNIQYF.

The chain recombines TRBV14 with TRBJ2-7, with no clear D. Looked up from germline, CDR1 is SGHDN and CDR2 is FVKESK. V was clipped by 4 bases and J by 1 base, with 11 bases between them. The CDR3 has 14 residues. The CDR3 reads CASSLGLRSYEQYF. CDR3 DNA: TGTGCCAGCAGCCTCGGGTTGAGGTCCTACGAGCAGTACTTC.

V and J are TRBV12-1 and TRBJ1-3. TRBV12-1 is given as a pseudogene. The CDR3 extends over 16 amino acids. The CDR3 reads CASSSDWSEEWNTIYF. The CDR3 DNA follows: TGTGCCAGCAGCTCGGACTGGTCGGAAGAATGGAACACCATATATTTT.

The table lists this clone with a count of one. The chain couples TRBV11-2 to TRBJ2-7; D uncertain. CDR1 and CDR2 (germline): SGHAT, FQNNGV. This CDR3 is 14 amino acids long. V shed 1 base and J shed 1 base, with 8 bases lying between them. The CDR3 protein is CASSLVRSSYEQYF. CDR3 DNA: TGTGCCAGCAGCTTAGTTCGGAGTTCCTACGAGCAGTACTTC.

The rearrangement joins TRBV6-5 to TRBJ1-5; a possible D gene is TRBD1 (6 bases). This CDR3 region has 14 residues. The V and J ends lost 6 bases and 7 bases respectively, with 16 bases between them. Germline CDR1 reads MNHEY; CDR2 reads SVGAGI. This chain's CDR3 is CASRTWTEGQPQHF. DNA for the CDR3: TGTGCCAGCAGGACATGGACAGAGGGGCAGCCCCAGCATTTT.

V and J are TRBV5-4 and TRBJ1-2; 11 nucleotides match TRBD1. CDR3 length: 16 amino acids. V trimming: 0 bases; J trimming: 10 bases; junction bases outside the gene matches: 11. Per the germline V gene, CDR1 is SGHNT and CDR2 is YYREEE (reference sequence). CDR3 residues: CASSLGQTGTGGSYTF. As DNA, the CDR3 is TGTGCCAGCAGCTTGGGACAAACCGGGACAGGGGGGTCCTACACCTTC.

The CDR3 coding sequence is TGTGCCAGCAGCTCGGACAGGGGACTCCCTGGGGCCAACGTCCTGACTTTC. This sequence encodes CASSSDRGLPGANVLTF. The rearrangement links TRBV7-9 to TRBJ2-6; 9 positions match TRBD1. The CDR3 totals 17 residues. J gave up 2 bases and V 4 bases, and 6 bases lay outside the gene matches. The germline gives CDR1 SEHNR, CDR2 FQNEAQ (reference sequence).

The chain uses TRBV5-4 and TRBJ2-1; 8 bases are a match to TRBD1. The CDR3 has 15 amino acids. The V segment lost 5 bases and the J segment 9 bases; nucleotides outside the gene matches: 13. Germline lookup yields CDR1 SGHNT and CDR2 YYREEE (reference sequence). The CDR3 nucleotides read TGTGCCAGCAGTTCAGGACAGGGAGGAGGTGGTGAGCAGTTCTTC. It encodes CASSSGQGGGGEQFF. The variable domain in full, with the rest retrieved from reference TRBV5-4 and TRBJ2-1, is ETGVTQSPTHLIKTRGQQVTLRCSSQSGHNTVSWYQQALGQGPQFIFQYYREEENGRGNFPPRFSGLQFPNYSSELNVNALELDDSALYLCASSSGQGGGGEQFFGPGTRLTVL.

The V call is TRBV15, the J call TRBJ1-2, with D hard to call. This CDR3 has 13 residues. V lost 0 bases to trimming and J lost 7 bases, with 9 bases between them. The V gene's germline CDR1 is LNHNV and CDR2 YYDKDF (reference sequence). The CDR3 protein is CATSRDLSGGYTF. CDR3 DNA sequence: TGTGCCACCAGCAGAGATCTCTCGGGTGGCTACACCTTC.

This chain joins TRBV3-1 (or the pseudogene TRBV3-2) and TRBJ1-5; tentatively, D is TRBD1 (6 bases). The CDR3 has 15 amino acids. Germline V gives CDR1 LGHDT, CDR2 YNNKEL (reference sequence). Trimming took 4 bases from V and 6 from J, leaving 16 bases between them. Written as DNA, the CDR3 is TGTGCCAGCAGCCCGAATCCAGGGGTTGGTCAGCCCCAGCATTTT. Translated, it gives CASSPNPGVGQPQHF.

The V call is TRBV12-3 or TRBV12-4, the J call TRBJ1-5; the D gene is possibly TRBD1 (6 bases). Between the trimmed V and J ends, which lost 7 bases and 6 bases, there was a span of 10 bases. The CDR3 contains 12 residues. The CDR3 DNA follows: TGTGCCAGCACCACAGGGATTCAGCCCCAGCATTTT. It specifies CASTTGIQPQHF.

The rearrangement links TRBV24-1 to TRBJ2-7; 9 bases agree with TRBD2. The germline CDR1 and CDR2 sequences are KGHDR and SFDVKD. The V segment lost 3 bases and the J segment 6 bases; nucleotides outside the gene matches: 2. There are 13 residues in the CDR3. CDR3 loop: CATSDGSGSEQYF. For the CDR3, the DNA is TGTGCCACCAGTGATGGTAGCGGGAGCGAGCAGTACTTC.